This record covers a single T cell receptor beta chain. Its matching antigen is unknown. The data were obtained in a study of cytomegalovirus exposure and HLA in healthy donors. Study overall: One earlier analysis, a look at 150 million to 200 million T cells, found some 110 million unique TCR beta sequences.

Germline V gene sequence: CDR1 SEHNR, CDR2 FQNEAQ (reference sequence). The CDR3 consists of 15 residues. V lost 3 bases and J lost 5; bases outside the gene matches: 3. These donors, healthy bone marrow donors, were studied. A multiplex PCR was run with 60 Vbeta primers and 13 Jbeta primers. TCRdb's copy holds only in-frame clones and misses some; the assay was immunoSEQ multiplex PCR. There are some 150,000 clones in the sample; approximately 80% occur only once, and 1.3% to 1.5% lies in the top ten. Whole-study results and caveats: Among immune exposure information, only CMV serostatus was available. Most CMV-associated TCR beta chains were later found to appear HLA-restricted.

Sequences were obtained from PBMCs. The TCR was taken from a woman aged 40 to 50 in good health and CMV-seronegative. The genes are TRBV7-9 and TRBJ2-2, with 10 nucleotides matching TRBD2. CDR3 sequence reads: CASSLSGGATGELFF. The CDR3 nucleotides are TGTGCCAGCAGCTTGAGCGGGGGGGCGACCGGGGAGCTGTTTTTT.